This TCR beta chain emerged from a study of blood T cell repertoires in COVID-19. On the study more broadly: Acute-phase and convalescent COVID-19 samples originated in the United States, Italy and Spain. From T cells, B-cell-depleted T cells, or PBMCs came the material, which was cDNA or gDNA.

V trimming: 5 bases; J trimming: 2 bases; junction bases outside the gene matches: 3. Germline V gene sequence: CDR1 SGHRS, CDR2 YFSETQ. The length of the CDR3 is 14 residues. Authors' analysis steps: Nucleated cell counts were estimated from reference gene primer amplification. Data came from immunoSEQ multiplex PCR; TCRdb stores just in-frame clones and leaves some out. V, J and clone size are taken as reported in that table, and D and trimming were inferred from the DNA itself. The top ten hold roughly 2.2% of the sample, which has 150,000 to 200,000 clones, 80% to 90% seen once. This TCR derives from a man aged 65 to 79 with active or convalescent COVID-19. The chain combines TRBV5-1 with TRBJ2-2; TRBD1 agrees at 7 bases. What was sequenced was peripheral blood. Here the CDR3 reads CASRGTENTGELFF. In DNA, the CDR3 is TGCGCCAGCAGGGGGACAGAAAACACCGGGGAGCTGTTTTTT. Full variable domain (rest looked up from reference TRBV5-1 and TRBJ2-2): KAGVTQTPRYLIKTRGQQVTLSCSPISGHRSVSWYQQTPGQGLQFLFEYFSETQRNKGNFPGRFSGRQFSNSRSEMNVSTLELGDSALYLCASRGTENTGELFFGEGSRLTVL.